This TCR beta chain was profiled in a study of blood T cell repertoires in COVID-19. About the study: The United States, Italy and Spain provided the acute and convalescent COVID-19 samples. PBMCs, B-cell-depleted T cells, or T cells were the source of the cDNA or gDNA that made up the material.

In the original analysis: For nucleated cells, counts were estimated from reference gene primer amplification. The method was immunoSEQ multiplex PCR; TCRdb's version includes in-frame clones alone and lacks a portion of them. D and trimming come from the DNA, and the V and J calls and clone size come from that table. The sample lists about 400,000 clones; around 89% were seen once. The CDR3 sequence is 14 residues long. V was clipped by 7 bases and J by 2 bases; unmatched bases: 3. The germline V gene has CDR1 MDHEN and CDR2 SYDVKM. The chain joins TRBV28 to TRBJ2-7; 12 nucleotides align to TRBD1. This receptor was identified in a woman in her twenties or thirties with acute or convalescent COVID-19. The sequencing input was peripheral blood. The CDR3 loop is CASTGTGGPYEQYF. The DNA for the CDR3 is TGTGCCAGCACCGGGACAGGGGGCCCCTACGAGCAGTACTTC.